The 23 T cell receptor beta chains below were found in one sample sequenced in a study of shared clonotypes between healthy human individuals. Here immunoSEQ multiplex PCR was the method, and the copy in TCRdb shows in-frame clones only, minus some. This table has roughly 2.1 million clones, about 92% appearing once. Terminally differentiated effector memory CD45RA+ cells were left out of the naive CD8 fraction, which was CD45RO-negative and positively selected for CCR7. What was sequenced was naive CD8+ T cells from PBMCs. Receptors were obtained from a man between 18 and 35 years old in good health. Some clones in this sample may be carry-over from other donors' samples.

In regard to this clone: Relative to the germline gene, one junction end is altered; a read error may explain this. The genes are TRBV4-3 and TRBJ2-2; 7 bases match TRBD1. The CDR3 length is 15 residues. The germline V gene encodes CDR1 LGHNA and CDR2 YSLEER. The CDR3 bases are TGCGCCAGCAGGCAAGGGGGCTGGGACACCGGGGAGCTGTTTTTT. Translation: CASRQGGWDTGELFF.

The chain has TRBV6-6 and TRBJ2-5, with a tentative D call TRBD1 (6 bases). The CDR3 has 13 residues. V was pared by 4 bases and J by 2 bases, with 8 bases between. Germline values: CDR1 MNHNY, CDR2 SVGAGI (reference sequence). CDR3 protein: CASSSDRQETQYF. CDR3 coding DNA: TGTGCCAGCAGTTCTGACAGGCAAGAGACCCAGTACTTC.

This clone was observed a few times. Other DNA sequences of this sample code for an identical CDR3. The DNA of the CDR3 is TGTGCCAGCAGCTTGGGTCAGACCGAAGCTTTCTTT. It translates to CASSLGQTEAFF. The chain uses TRBV5-4 and TRBJ1-1; D is undetermined. Trimming pared 0 bases from V and 8 bases from J, leaving 8 bases between. Germline values: CDR1 SGHNT, CDR2 YYREEE (reference sequence). This CDR3 spans 12 amino acids. Full variable domain (outside the CDR3, taken from reference TRBV5-4 and TRBJ1-1): ETGVTQSPTHLIKTRGQQVTLRCSSQSGHNTVSWYQQALGQGPQFIFQYYREEENGRGNFPPRFSGLQFPNYSSELNVNALELDDSALYLCASSLGQTEAFFGQGTRLTVV.

The V gene is TRBV2, the J gene TRBJ2-2; no definite D call. In germline, CDR1 is SNHLY, CDR2 FYNNEI. V was shortened by 9 bases and J by 5 bases, with 10 bases between the two germline ends. This CDR3 is built from 12 residues. The CDR3 sequence: CAREVGTGELFF. In nucleotides, the CDR3 is TGTGCCAGAGAAGTGGGGACCGGGGAGCTGTTTTTT.

The rearrangement uses TRBV29-1 and TRBJ2-7; D is possibly TRBD2 (6 bases). Trimming took off 4 bases at V and 6 bases at J, with 10 bases between the two ends. Germline V gene sequence: CDR1 SQVTM, CDR2 ANQGSEA. This CDR3 has 11 amino acids. The CDR3, as DNA: TGCAGCGTTGTGGGTAGCGGCGAGCAGTACTTC. This translates into CSVVGSGEQYF.

The gene calls are TRBV5-6 and TRBJ2-1; 9 bases line up with TRBD1. The CDR3 runs 17 residues. CDR1 is SGHDT and CDR2 is YYEEEE in the germline V gene. V gave up 0 bases and J gave up 6 bases; unmatched junction bases: 10. Here the CDR3 DNA reads TGTGCCAGCAGCTTGGCCGGTTTTATGGGACAGGGCAATGAGCAGTTCTTC. Amino acid sequence: CASSLAGFMGQGNEQFF.

The rearrangement joins TRBV7-6 to TRBJ2-1, with D unresolved. Per germline, CDR1 SGHVS and CDR2 FNYEAQ. The CDR3 totals 14 residues. The V end lost 5 bases, the J end lost 7 bases, and 15 bases lay between the germline ends. CDR3 nucleotides: TGTGCCAGCAGCCCGACCCTAGGCCCTAATGAGCAGTTCTTC. This codes for CASSPTLGPNEQFF.

J is TRBJ2-7 and V is TRBV6-1; TRBD1 matches at 7 bases. V dropped 6 bases and J dropped 3; count of bases not matched to a gene: 8. Germline CDR1 MNHNS, CDR2 SASEGT. This CDR3 spans 14 amino acids. The CDR3 DNA sequence: TGTGCCAGCAGCGACCGGGACAGTAACTACGAGCAGTACTTC. It specifies CASSDRDSNYEQYF.

This chain's CDR3 is CASSFYPGSDEQFF. CDR3 DNA: TGCGCCAGCAGCTTCTACCCCGGTTCGGACGAGCAGTTCTTC. The chain couples TRBV5-1 to TRBJ2-1; no clear D gene. Per germline, CDR1 SGHRS and CDR2 YFSETQ. CDR3 size: 14 residues. V was shortened by 2 bases and J by 10 bases, with 16 bases between the two germline ends.

This sequence joins TRBV30 and TRBJ1-1; D unresolved. V was clipped by 0 bases and J by 1 base, with 9 bases between them. Germline-derived CDR1 and CDR2 are GTSNPN and SVGIG (reference sequence). This CDR3 comprises 14 residues. The CDR3 bases are TGTGCCTGGAGTGTAGCAGGATGGAACACTGAAGCTTTCTTT. Protein product: CAWSVAGWNTEAFF. The complete variable domain, with remaining parts taken from reference TRBV30 and TRBJ1-1, reads SQTIHQWPATLVQPVGSPLSLECTVEGTSNPNLYWYRQAAGRGLQLLFYSVGIGQISSEVPQNLSASRPQDRQFILSSKKLLLSDSGFYLCAWSVAGWNTEAFFGQGTRLTVV.

This chain joins TRBV9 and TRBJ2-7; the match to TRBD1 covers 9 bases. The V gene end was trimmed by 4 bases and the J gene end by 3 bases; junction bases not matched to a gene: 5. CDR1 is SGDLS and CDR2 is YYNGEE in the germline V gene. The CDR3 is 14 amino acids. This CDR3 reads CASSRTGADYEQYF. In DNA form, the CDR3 reads TGTGCCAGCAGCCGGACAGGGGCGGACTACGAGCAGTACTTC.

V usage is TRBV15 and J usage is TRBJ2-1; TRBD2 agrees at 7 bases. Unmatched junction bases numbered 5, after V lost 1 base and J lost 5 bases. Per the germline V gene, CDR1 is LNHNV and CDR2 is YYDKDF (reference sequence). The CDR3 length is 15 residues. The CDR3 DNA reads TGTGCCACCAGCAGAGTGTGGGAGGGACACAATGAGCAGTTCTTC. This sequence encodes CATSRVWEGHNEQFF. The variable domain in full, completed from reference TRBV15 and TRBJ2-1, reads DAMVIQNPRYQVTQFGKPVTLSCSQTLNHNVMYWYQQKSSQAPKLLFHYYDKDFNNEADTPDNFQSRRPNTSFCFLDIRSPGLGDTAMYLCATSRVWEGHNEQFFGPGTRLTVL.

The CDR3 loop reads CASSLGLVSGRADGNEQFF. The DNA for the CDR3 is TGTGCCAGCAGCTTGGGCTTGGTTAGCGGGAGGGCAGATGGAAATGAGCAGTTCTTC. This chain uses TRBV5-7 with TRBJ2-1, with 11 nucleotides matching TRBD2. TRBV5-7 is given ORF status, its function remaining uncertain. Unmatched junction bases numbered 15, after V lost 0 bases and J lost 7 bases. CDR3 length: 19 amino acids.

The V and J genes are TRBV4-1 and TRBJ1-3; D not certain. The germline gives CDR1 MGHRA, CDR2 YSYEKL. This CDR3 has 15 amino acids. The V and J ends lost 3 bases and 6 bases respectively, with 15 bases between them. CDR3 sequence reads: CASSHGERPKNTIYF. In DNA form, the CDR3 reads TGCGCCAGCAGCCATGGGGAGAGACCAAAAAACACCATATATTTT.

The V gene is TRBV27, the J gene TRBJ2-7, with 13 bases fitting TRBD2. Germline loops: CDR1 MNHEY, CDR2 SMNVEV (reference sequence). The CDR3 totals 15 residues. V was clipped by 2 bases and J by 7 bases; unmatched bases: 5. The CDR3 is CASSLQGLAGREQYF. CDR3 in DNA: TGTGCCAGCAGTTTACAGGGACTAGCGGGACGGGAGCAGTACTTC.

This sequence joins TRBV9 and TRBJ2-1, with 7 bases matching TRBD1. The germline V gene has CDR1 SGDLS and CDR2 YYNGEE. CDR3 size: 17 residues. After removal of 2 bases from V and 0 bases from J, the junction contained 8 bases not matched to a gene. DNA for the CDR3: TGTGCCAGCAGCGTCGCCGGGACAGCGAGCTCCTACAATGAGCAGTTCTTC. Its translation: CASSVAGTASSYNEQFF.

Details on this clone: Other nucleotide sequences in the sample specify the same CDR3. V usage is TRBV28 and J usage is TRBJ1-1; TRBD1 might be the D (6 bases). There are 15 residues in the CDR3. V lost 2 bases, J lost 0 bases, and 10 bases lay in between. Germline lookup yields CDR1 MDHEN and CDR2 SYDVKM. The CDR3 is CASSLRGLMNTEAFF. In DNA form, the CDR3 reads TGTGCCAGCAGTTTAAGGGGGTTAATGAACACTGAAGCTTTCTTT.

This chain uses TRBV6-5 with TRBJ2-3; D possibly corresponds to TRBD2 (6 bases). The CDR3 runs to 12 residues. Trimming pared 4 bases from V and 4 bases from J, leaving 6 bases between. CDR1 and CDR2 from the germline V gene are MNHEY and SVGAGI. CDR3 DNA: TGTGCCAGCAGTTTAGCGGCAGATACGCAGTATTTT. As protein: CASSLAADTQYF.

This clone was seen only once. The chain combines TRBV7-8 with TRBJ2-7, with D maybe TRBD1 (5 bases). V was clipped by 5 bases and J by 6 bases, with 20 bases between them. Germline CDR1 is SGHVS and CDR2 is FQNEAQ. The CDR3 extends over 15 amino acids. The CDR3 region has the DNA TGTGCCAGCAGCCCCCTCCAGGGCCCCGTGGGCGAGCAGTACTTC. Residues: CASSPLQGPVGEQYF.

This chain uses TRBV28 with TRBJ2-5; D remains ambiguous. This CDR3 region has 15 residues. In germline, CDR1 is MDHEN, CDR2 SYDVKM. V gave up 2 bases and J gave up 2 bases, with 12 bases separating them. CDR3 sequence: CASSLGTVNQETQYF. CDR3 DNA: TGTGCCAGCAGTTTAGGAACGGTTAATCAAGAGACCCAGTACTTC. The entire variable domain, with the rest obtained from reference TRBV28 and TRBJ2-5, is as follows: DVKVTQSSRYLVKRTGEKVFLECVQDMDHENMFWYRQDPGLGLRLIYFSYDVKMKEKGDIPEGYSVSREKKERFSLILESASTNQTSMYLCASSLGTVNQETQYFGPGTRLLVL.

The J gene is TRBJ1-1, the V gene TRBV14; D is ambiguous. Germline CDR1 is SGHDN and CDR2 is FVKESK. This CDR3 is 13 amino acids long. Trimming left V 4 bases short and J 1 base short, with 7 bases between. CDR3 nucleotide sequence: TGTGCCAGCAGCCCCCCAGGGAACACTGAAGCTTTCTTT. This translates into CASSPPGNTEAFF. Variable domain in full (rest from reference TRBV14 and TRBJ1-1): EAGVTQFPSHSVIEKGQTVTLRCDPISGHDNLYWYRRVMGKEIKFLLHFVKESKQDESGMPNNRFLAERTGGTYSTLKVQPAELEDSGVYFCASSPPGNTEAFFGQGTRLTVV.

The rearrangement uses TRBV6-1 and TRBJ1-2; tentatively, D is TRBD1 (5 bases). The CDR3 covers 15 residues. Trimming left V 3 bases short and J 4 bases short, with 15 bases between. The germline V gene has CDR1 MNHNS and CDR2 SASEGT. DNA of the CDR3: TGTGCCAGCAGTGAGATTAACAGGATTTTCTATGGCTACACCTTC. Translation: CASSEINRIFYGYTF.

This clone was found once. This chain links TRBV5-1 with TRBJ1-1; maybe TRBD1 (5 bases). CDR1 is SGHRS and CDR2 is YFSETQ in the germline V gene. The CDR3 runs 14 residues. The V end lost 2 bases, the J end lost 2 bases, and 10 bases lay between the germline ends. CDR3 nucleotides: TGCGCCAGCAGCTTCGGGGGAGGTAACACTGAAGCTTTCTTT. It codes for CASSFGGGNTEAFF.